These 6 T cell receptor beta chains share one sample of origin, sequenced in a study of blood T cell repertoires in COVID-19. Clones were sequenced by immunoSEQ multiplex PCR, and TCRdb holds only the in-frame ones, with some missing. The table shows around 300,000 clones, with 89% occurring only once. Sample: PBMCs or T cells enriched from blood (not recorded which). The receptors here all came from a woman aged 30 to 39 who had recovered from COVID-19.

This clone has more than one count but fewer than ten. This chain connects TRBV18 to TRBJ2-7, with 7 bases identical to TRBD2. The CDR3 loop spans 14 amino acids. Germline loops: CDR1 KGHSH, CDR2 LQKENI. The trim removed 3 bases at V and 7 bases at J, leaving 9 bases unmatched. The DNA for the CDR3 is TGTGCCAGCTCACCCCCCGGCGGGGAGGGGGAGCAGTACTTC. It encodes CASSPPGGEGEQYF.

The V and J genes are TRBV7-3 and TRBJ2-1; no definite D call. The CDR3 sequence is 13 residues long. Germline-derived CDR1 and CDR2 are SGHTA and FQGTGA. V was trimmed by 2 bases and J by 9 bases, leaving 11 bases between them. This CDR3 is CASSLSFGGEQFF. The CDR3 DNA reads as TGTGCCAGCAGCTTATCATTTGGCGGTGAGCAGTTCTTC.

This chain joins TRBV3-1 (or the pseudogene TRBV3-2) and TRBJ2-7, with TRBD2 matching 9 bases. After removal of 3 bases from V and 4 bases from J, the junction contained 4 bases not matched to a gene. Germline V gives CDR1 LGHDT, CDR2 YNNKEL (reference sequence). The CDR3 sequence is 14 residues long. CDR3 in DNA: TGTGCCAGCAGCCAGTCTAGCGGGACGTACGAGCAGTACTTC. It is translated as CASSQSSGTYEQYF.

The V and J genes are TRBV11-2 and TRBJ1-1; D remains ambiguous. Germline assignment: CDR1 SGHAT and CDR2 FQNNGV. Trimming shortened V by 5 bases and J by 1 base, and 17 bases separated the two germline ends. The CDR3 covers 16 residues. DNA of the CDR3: TGTGCCAGCAGCCCGCGCACACAGATAGGGAACACTGAAGCTTTCTTT. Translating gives CASSPRTQIGNTEAFF.

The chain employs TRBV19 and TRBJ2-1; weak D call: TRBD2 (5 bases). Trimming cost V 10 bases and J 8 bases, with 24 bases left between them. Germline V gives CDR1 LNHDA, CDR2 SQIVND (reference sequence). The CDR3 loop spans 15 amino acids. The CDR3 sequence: CATNNIAGGTDEQFF. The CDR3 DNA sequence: TGTGCCACTAACAACATCGCGGGTGGTACGGATGAGCAGTTCTTC.

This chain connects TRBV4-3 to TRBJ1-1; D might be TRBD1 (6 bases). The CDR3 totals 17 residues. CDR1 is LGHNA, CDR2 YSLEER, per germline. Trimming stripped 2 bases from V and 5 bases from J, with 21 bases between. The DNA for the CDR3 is TGCGCCAGCAGCCAATCATTTGTACAGGGTGGTGATACTGAAGCTTTCTTT. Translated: CASSQSFVQGGDTEAFF.